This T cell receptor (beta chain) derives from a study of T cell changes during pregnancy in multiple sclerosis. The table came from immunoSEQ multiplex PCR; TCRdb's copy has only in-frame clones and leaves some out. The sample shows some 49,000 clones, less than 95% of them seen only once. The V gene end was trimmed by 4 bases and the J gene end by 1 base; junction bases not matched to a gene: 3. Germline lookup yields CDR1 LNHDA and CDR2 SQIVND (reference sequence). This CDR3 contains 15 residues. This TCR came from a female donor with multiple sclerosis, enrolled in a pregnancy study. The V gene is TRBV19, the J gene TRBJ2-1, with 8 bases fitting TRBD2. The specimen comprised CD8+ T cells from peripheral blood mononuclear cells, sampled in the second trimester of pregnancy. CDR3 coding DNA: TGTGCCAGTAGTAACAGCGGGGGATCCTACAATGAGCAGTTCTTC. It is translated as CASSNSGGSYNEQFF.